Listed below are T cell receptor beta chains from one sample, sequenced in a study of beta chain features in type 1 diabetes. Some clones are missing from TCRdb's copy, which holds only in-frame ones; the method was immunoSEQ multiplex PCR. The repertoire holds about 160,000 clones, with roughly 8.1% as singletons. Input material: central memory CD4+ T cells from blood. The origin of the receptors is a man younger than 35 in good health. Both conserved end residues are part of each CDR3. A D gene is named only where the DNA matches it firmly. Clone size is not always given. Where it is, it says once, few, many or a class for expanded clones.

cdr3_length d_call clone_size j_call v_call cdr3_aa cdr3_nt
12 . . TRBJ2-3 TRBV5-1 CASRIGTDTQYF TGCGCCAGCAGGATCGGGACAGATACGCAGTATTTT
13 TRBD1 few TRBJ2-5 TRBV7-8 CASSIGQAETQYF TGTGCCAGCAGCATAGGACAGGCAGAGACCCAGTACTTC
14 . few TRBJ1-3 TRBV30 CASGPGALGNTIYF TGTGCCTCAGGCCCAGGGGCGTTAGGAAACACCATATATTTT
14 . many TRBJ2-5 TRBV7-6 CASSLGAGQETQYF TGTGCCAGCAGCTTAGGGGCAGGGCAAGAGACCCAGTACTTC
14 . . TRBJ1-5 TRBV19 CASSPTGGNQPQHF TGTGCCAGTAGTCCCACGGGGGGCAATCAGCCCCAGCATTTT
17 . . TRBJ2-3 TRBV19 CASADYLTRSRTDTQYF TGTGCCAGCGCGGACTACTTGACTAGGAGCCGCACAGATACGCAGTATTTT
16 TRBD1 . TRBJ1-1 TRBV19 CASSDSRGRGSTEAFF TGTGCCAGTAGTGATTCCAGGGGGCGCGGTTCCACTGAAGCTTTCTTT
15 TRBD1 . TRBJ1-2 TRBV19 CASMRQGGVGDGYTF TGTGCCAGTATGAGACAAGGGGGCGTTGGGGATGGCTACACCTTC
14 . many TRBJ2-2 TRBV7-2 CASSRVRDTGELFF TGTGCCAGCAGCCGAGTCAGGGACACCGGGGAGCTGTTTTTT
14 . few TRBJ2-2 TRBV5-1 CASEPRGLTGELFF TGCGCCAGCGAACCCAGGGGATTGACCGGGGAGCTGTTTTTT
13 . few TRBJ2-7 TRBV28 CAGAGTDPYEQYF TGTGCCGGTGCGGGGACAGACCCTTACGAGCAGTACTTC
17 TRBD2 few TRBJ2-3 TRBV5-1 CASSLSPASGGTDTQYF TGCGCCAGCAGCTTGAGCCCGGCTAGCGGGGGCACAGATACGCAGTATTTT
13 TRBD2 few TRBJ2-5 TRBV6-5 CASIRGGRETQYF TGTGCCAGCATTCGGGGGGGCCGCGAGACCCAGTACTTC
13 . few TRBJ2-3 TRBV7-9 CASSLVGADTQYF TGTGCCAGCAGCTTAGTAGGAGCAGATACGCAGTATTTT
15 TRBD2 . TRBJ2-7 TRBV4-2 CASSQVLAGAYEQYF TGTGCCAGCAGCCAAGTTCTAGCGGGAGCCTACGAGCAGTACTTC
16 TRBD1 few TRBJ1-6 TRBV5-6 CASSSDRGRWGSPLHF TGTGCCAGCAGCTCAGACAGGGGACGTTGGGGGTCACCCCTCCACTTT
16 . many TRBJ2-3 TRBV28 CASSLLQGGGTDTQYF TGTGCCAGCAGTTTGTTACAGGGCGGAGGCACAGATACGCAGTATTTT
13 TRBD1 few TRBJ1-2 TRBV2 CASSEWDRSGYTF TGTGCCAGCAGTGAATGGGACAGGTCTGGCTACACCTTC
14 . many TRBJ1-5 TRBV19 CASSSQGSGQPQHF TGTGCCAGTAGCTCTCAGGGGAGTGGACAGCCCCAGCATTTT
16 . few TRBJ1-4 TRBV6-5 CASSYSILQAREKLFF TGTGCCAGCAGTTACTCGATTTTACAGGCCCGGGAAAAACTGTTTTTT
13 . . TRBJ2-5 TRBV18 CASSPSRKETQYF TGTGCCAGCTCACCCTCGCGTAAAGAGACCCAGTACTTC
14 TRBD1 . TRBJ2-7 TRBV29-1 CSATLTGTGSVQYF TGCAGCGCTACTCTGACCGGGACAGGGAGTGTGCAGTACTTC
14 TRBD1 . TRBJ1-2 TRBV6-5 CASSRGQESDGYTF TGTGCCAGCAGTAGGGGACAGGAATCCGATGGCTACACCTTC
14 TRBD1 few TRBJ1-6 TRBV7-9 CASSSGQGYSPLHF TGTGCCAGCAGCTCGGGACAGGGTTATTCACCCCTCCACTTT
13 . few TRBJ2-7 TRBV7-2 CASSLSGSYEQYF TGTGCCAGCAGCTTATCAGGAAGCTACGAGCAGTACTTC
16 TRBD1 . TRBJ1-2 TRBV14 CASSQAGQGSSYGYTF TGTGCCAGCAGCCAAGCCGGACAGGGGTCAAGCTATGGCTACACCTTC
15 TRBD2 few TRBJ2-3 TRBV10-3 CAISGVTSELDTQYF TGTGCCATCAGTGGGGTGACTAGCGAATTAGATACGCAGTATTTT
13 . many TRBJ2-2 TRBV2 CASRQGGTGELFF TGTGCCAGCAGACAGGGTGGCACCGGGGAGCTGTTTTTT
12 TRBD1 . TRBJ2-5 TRBV4-2 CASSPGGETQYF TGTGCCAGCAGCCCAGGGGGCGAGACCCAGTACTTC
17 . . TRBJ1-2 TRBV25-1 CASSEFSWGRDFGGYTF TGTGCCAGCAGTGAATTTAGTTGGGGGCGCGATTTTGGTGGCTACACCTTC
13 . once TRBJ1-5 TRBV30 CAWSGGGNQPQHF TGTGCCTGGAGTGGAGGAGGCAATCAGCCCCAGCATTTT
15 . few TRBJ2-1 TRBV27 CASSRSSVTPNEQFF TGTGCCAGCAGTCGGTCCTCCGTCACCCCGAATGAGCAGTTCTTC